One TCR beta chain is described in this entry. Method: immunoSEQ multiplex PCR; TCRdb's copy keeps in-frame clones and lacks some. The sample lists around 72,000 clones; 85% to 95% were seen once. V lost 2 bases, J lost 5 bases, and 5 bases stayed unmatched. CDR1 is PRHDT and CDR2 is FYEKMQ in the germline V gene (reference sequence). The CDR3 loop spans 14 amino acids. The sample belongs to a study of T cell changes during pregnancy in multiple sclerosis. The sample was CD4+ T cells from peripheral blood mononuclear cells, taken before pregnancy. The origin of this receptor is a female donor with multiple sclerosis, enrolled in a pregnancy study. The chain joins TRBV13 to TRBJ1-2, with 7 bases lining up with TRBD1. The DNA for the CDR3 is TGTGCCAGCAGCTTATTGCAGGGGGGTTATGGCTACACCTTC. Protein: CASSLLQGGYGYTF.